This T cell receptor beta chain was sequenced during a study of T cell changes during pregnancy in multiple sclerosis. Clones were read by immunoSEQ multiplex PCR, and TCRdb kept only the in-frame ones, dropping some. Here the sample spans about 100,000 clones, about 92% being singletons. This clone was observed once. The germline gives CDR1 GTSNPN, CDR2 SVGIG (reference sequence). The CDR3 loop spans 14 amino acids. V was shortened by 1 base and J by 1 base, with 8 bases between the two germline ends. This specimen was peripheral blood, taken after pregnancy. The genes are TRBV30 and TRBJ1-5; D gene unclear. The receptor was derived from a female donor with multiple sclerosis, enrolled in a pregnancy study. The CDR3: CAWSDPGSNQPQHF. CDR3 sequence (DNA): TGTGCCTGGAGTGATCCGGGGAGCAATCAGCCCCAGCATTTT.